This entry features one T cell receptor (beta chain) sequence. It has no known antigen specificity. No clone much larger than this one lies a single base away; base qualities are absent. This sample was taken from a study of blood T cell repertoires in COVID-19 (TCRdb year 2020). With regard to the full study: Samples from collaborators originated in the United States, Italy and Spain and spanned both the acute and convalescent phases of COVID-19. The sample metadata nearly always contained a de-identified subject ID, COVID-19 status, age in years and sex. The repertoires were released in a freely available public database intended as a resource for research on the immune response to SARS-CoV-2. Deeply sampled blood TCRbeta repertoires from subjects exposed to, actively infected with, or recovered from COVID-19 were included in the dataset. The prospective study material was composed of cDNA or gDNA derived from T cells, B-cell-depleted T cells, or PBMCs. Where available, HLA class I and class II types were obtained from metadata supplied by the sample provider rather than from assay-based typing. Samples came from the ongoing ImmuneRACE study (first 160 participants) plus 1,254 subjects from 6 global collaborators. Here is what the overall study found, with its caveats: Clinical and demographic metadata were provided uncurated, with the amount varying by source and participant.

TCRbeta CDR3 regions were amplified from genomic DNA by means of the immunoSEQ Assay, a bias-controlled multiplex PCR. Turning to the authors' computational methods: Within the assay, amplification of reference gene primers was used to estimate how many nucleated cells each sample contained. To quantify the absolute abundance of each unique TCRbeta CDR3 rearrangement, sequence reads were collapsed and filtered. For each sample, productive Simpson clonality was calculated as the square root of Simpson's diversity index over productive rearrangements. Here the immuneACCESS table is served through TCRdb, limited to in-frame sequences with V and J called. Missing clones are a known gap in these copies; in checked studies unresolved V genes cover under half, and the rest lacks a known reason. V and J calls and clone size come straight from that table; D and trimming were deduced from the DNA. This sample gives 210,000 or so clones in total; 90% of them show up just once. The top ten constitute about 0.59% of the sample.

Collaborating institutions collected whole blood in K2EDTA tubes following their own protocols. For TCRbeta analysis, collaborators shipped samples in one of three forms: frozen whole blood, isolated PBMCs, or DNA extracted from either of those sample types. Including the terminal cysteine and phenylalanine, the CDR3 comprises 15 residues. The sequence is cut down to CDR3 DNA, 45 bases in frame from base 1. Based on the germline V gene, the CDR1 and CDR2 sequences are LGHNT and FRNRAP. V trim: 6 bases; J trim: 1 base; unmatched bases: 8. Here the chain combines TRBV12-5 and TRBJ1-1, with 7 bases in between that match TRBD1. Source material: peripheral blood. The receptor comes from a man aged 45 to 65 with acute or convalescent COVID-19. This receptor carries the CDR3 CASGLGTVGNTEAFF. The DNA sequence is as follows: TGTGCTAGTGGCCTCGGGACAGTGGGGAACACTGAAGCTTTCTTT.